This TCR beta chain is from a study of neurological immune-mediated disorders. From 15-18 subjects, every sequencing run obtained over 190 million TCR-beta sequences. Using its own MiXCR run on the 5' RACE reads, TCRdb lists one record per CDR3 protein. The table has roughly 60,000 distinct CDR3 sequences, just under 4% seen once. Trimming left V 7 bases short and J 2 bases short, with 19 bases between. The CDR3 covers 15 residues. CDR1 is SGHRS and CDR2 is YFSETQ in the germline V gene. Ten or more counts support this clonotype. Its antigen remains unknown. Points from the study as a whole: The absence of shared CDR3 amino acid sequences among expanded clones across subjects suggests private repertoires in all groups.

The sample taken for sequencing was CD4+ T cells from blood. The chain combines TRBV5-1 with TRBJ2-7; D is tentatively TRBD1 or TRBD2 (5 bases each). This clonotype originated in a woman aged 40 to 55 with multiple sclerosis. Here the CDR3 DNA reads TGCGCCAGCCGAGGGACCGGGACCCTGCCCTACGAGCAGTACTTC. Amino acids: CASRGTGTLPYEQYF.